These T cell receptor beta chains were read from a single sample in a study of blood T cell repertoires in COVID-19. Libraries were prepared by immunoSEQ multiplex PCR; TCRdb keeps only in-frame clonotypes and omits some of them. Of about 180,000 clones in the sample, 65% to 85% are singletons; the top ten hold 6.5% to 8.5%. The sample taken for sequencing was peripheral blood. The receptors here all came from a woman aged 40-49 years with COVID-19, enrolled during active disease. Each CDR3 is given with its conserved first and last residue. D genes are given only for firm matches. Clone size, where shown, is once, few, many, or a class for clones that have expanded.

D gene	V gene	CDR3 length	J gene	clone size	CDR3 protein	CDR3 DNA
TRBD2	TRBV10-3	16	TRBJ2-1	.	CAIRDTGTSGHNEQFF	TGTGCCATCAGAGATACCGGGACTAGCGGGCACAATGAGCAGTTCTTC
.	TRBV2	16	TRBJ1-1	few	CASIRWTGGMNTEAFF	TGTGCCAGCATCCGATGGACGGGAGGGATGAACACTGAAGCTTTCTTT
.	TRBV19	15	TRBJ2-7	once	CASSLILIRSNEQYF	TGTGCCAGTAGCCTTATCCTTATTCGGTCAAACGAGCAGTACTTC
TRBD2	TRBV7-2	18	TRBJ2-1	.	CASSSGVAGGPRSFEQFF	TGTGCCAGCAGCTCCGGGGTAGCGGGGGGACCGCGATCGTTTGAGCAGTTCTTC
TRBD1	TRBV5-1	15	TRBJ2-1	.	CASSPPGQGRNEQFF	TGCGCCAGCAGCCCCCCGGGACAGGGGAGGAATGAGCAGTTCTTC
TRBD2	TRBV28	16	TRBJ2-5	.	CASSSLAGTPQETQYF	TGTGCCAGCAGTTCATTAGCGGGCACACCTCAAGAGACCCAGTACTTC
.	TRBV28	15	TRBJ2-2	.	CASSLSGPNTGELFF	TGTGCCAGCAGTTTAAGCGGGCCGAACACCGGGGAGCTGTTTTTT
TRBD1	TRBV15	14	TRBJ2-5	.	CATSAQGAPETQYF	TGTGCCACCAGCGCCCAGGGGGCCCCAGAGACCCAGTACTTC
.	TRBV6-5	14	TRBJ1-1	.	CASRSTAIYTEAFF	TGTGCCAGCAGGTCAACAGCAATCTACACTGAAGCTTTCTTT
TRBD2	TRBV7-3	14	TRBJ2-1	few	CASTPGLDRNEQFF	TGTGCCAGCACTCCGGGACTAGATAGGAATGAGCAGTTCTTC
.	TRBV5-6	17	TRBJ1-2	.	CASSLVGSRGRKYGYTF	TGTGCCAGCAGCTTGGTGGGTTCCCGAGGTAGGAAATATGGCTACACCTTC
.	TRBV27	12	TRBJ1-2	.	CASSPRGNGYTF	TGTGCCAGCAGTCCAAGGGGCAATGGCTACACCTTC
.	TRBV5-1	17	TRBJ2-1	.	CASSLGDGSGLSNEQFF	TGCGCCAGCAGCTTGGGCGACGGCAGCGGGCTAAGTAATGAGCAGTTCTTC
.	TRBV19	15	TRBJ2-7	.	CASSIVSGGSYEQYF	TGTGCCAGTAGTATAGTGAGCGGAGGATCCTACGAGCAGTACTTC
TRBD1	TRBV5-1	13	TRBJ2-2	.	CASITGGTGELFF	TGCGCCAGCATCACAGGGGGCACCGGGGAGCTGTTTTTT
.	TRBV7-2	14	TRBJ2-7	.	CASSWTTGEGEQYF	TGTGCCAGCAGCTGGACGACAGGGGAGGGCGAGCAGTACTTC
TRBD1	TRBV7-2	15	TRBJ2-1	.	CASSLAQGAYNEQFF	TGTGCCAGCAGCTTAGCCCAGGGGGCCTACAATGAGCAGTTCTTC
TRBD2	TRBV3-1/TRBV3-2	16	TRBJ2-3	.	CASSQVASGMADTQYF	TGTGCCAGCAGCCAAGTGGCTAGCGGGATGGCAGATACGCAGTATTTT
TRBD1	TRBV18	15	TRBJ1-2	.	CASSPDRVGNYGYTF	TGTGCCAGCTCACCTGACAGGGTGGGTAACTATGGCTACACCTTC
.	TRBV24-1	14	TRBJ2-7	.	CAPPPERTSGEQYF	TGTGCCCCTCCCCCCGAGCGGACGTCTGGCGAGCAGTACTTC
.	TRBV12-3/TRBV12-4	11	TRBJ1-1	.	CASSRGGEAFF	TGTGCCAGCAGTCGCGGGGGTGAAGCTTTCTTT
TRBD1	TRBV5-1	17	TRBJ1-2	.	CASSLAQRQGAREGYTF	TGCGCCAGCAGCTTGGCTCAGCGGCAGGGGGCTCGTGAGGGCTACACCTTC
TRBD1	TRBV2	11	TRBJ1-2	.	CASSQGYGYTF	TGTGCCAGCTCACAGGGGTATGGCTACACCTTC
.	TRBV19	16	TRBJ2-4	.	CASSGISGQTVGIQYF	TGTGCCAGTAGCGGGATCAGCGGACAGACCGTAGGGATTCAGTACTTC
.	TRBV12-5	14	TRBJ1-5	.	CASAPPETYQPQHF	TGTGCTAGTGCCCCTCCGGAGACCTATCAGCCCCAGCATTTT
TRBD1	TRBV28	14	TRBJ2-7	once	CASSFRGQGNEQYF	TGTGCCAGCAGTTTTCGGGGACAGGGTAACGAGCAGTACTTC
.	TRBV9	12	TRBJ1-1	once	CASSLHGNEAFF	TGTGCCAGCAGCCTTCACGGTAATGAAGCTTTCTTT
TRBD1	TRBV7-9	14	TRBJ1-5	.	CASSLATGGQPQHF	TGTGCCAGCAGCTTAGCCACAGGGGGTCAGCCCCAGCATTTT
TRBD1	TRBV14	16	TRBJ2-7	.	CASSQAGTGSVYEQYF	TGTGCCAGCAGCCAAGCGGGGACAGGGTCGGTCTACGAGCAGTACTTC
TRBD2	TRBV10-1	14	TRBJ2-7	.	CASSPAGIGYEQYF	TGCGCCAGCAGTCCAGCGGGAATTGGCTACGAGCAGTACTTC
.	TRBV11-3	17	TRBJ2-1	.	CASRTNHRDKGNNEQFF	TGTGCCAGCCGAACGAACCACCGGGACAAGGGCAACAATGAGCAGTTCTTC
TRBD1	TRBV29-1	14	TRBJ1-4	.	CSVGDRTTNEKLFF	TGCAGCGTGGGGGACAGGACAACTAATGAAAAACTGTTTTTT
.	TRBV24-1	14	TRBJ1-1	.	CATRANTGDTEAFF	TGTGCCACCAGAGCGAACACGGGAGACACTGAAGCTTTCTTT
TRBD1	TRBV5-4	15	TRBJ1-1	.	CASSLSGQGGTEAFF	TGTGCCAGCAGCCTTTCAGGACAGGGTGGCACTGAAGCTTTCTTT
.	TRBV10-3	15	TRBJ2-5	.	CAISPRGDGRETQYF	TGTGCCATCAGTCCCAGGGGGGACGGTAGAGAGACCCAGTACTTC
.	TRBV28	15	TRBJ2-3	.	CASGIRTQSTDTQYF	TGTGCCAGCGGAATCAGGACACAGAGCACAGATACGCAGTATTTT
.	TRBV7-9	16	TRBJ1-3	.	CASSLSRGITGNTIYF	TGTGCCAGCAGCTTGAGTCGAGGGATCACTGGAAACACCATATATTTT
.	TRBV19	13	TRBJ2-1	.	CASRAGQWGEQFF	TGTGCCAGTCGAGCGGGCCAATGGGGTGAGCAGTTCTTC
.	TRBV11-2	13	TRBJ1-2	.	CASSPDTYYGYTF	TGTGCCAGCAGCCCGGACACTTACTATGGCTACACCTTC
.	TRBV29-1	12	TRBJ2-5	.	CSVDLQGETQYF	TGCAGCGTTGATTTGCAGGGGGAGACCCAGTACTTC
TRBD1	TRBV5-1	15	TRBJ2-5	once	CASSWETGWQETQYF	TGCGCCAGCAGCTGGGAGACAGGGTGGCAAGAGACCCAGTACTTC
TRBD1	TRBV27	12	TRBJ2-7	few	CASSHDRGPYYF	TGTGCCAGCAGCCATGACAGGGGCCCCTATTACTTC
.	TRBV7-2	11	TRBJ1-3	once	CASSSSYTIYF	TGTGCCAGCAGCTCCTCTTACACCATATATTTT
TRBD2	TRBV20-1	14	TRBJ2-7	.	CSASASSGAYEQYF	TGCAGTGCTAGTGCGTCGAGCGGGGCCTACGAGCAGTACTTC
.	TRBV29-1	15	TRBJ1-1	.	CSVGGGGLMNTEAFF	TGCAGCGTGGGGGGTGGAGGGCTCATGAACACTGAAGCTTTCTTT
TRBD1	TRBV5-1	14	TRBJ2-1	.	CASRWDRGLNEQFF	TGCGCCAGCAGATGGGACAGGGGGCTCAATGAGCAGTTCTTC
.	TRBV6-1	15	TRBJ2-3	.	CASRPQLFGTDTQYF	TGTGCCAGCAGACCGCAGTTATTTGGCACAGATACGCAGTATTTT
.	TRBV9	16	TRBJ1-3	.	CASSANFPSSGNTIYF	TGTGCCAGCAGCGCAAACTTCCCGAGCTCTGGAAACACCATATATTTT
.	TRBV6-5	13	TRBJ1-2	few	CASSYSTSNGYTF	TGTGCCAGCAGTTACAGCACTTCTAATGGCTACACCTTC
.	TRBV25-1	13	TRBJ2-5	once	CASSEGNGETQYF	TGTGCCAGCAGTGAAGGCAACGGGGAGACCCAGTACTTC
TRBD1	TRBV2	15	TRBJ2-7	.	CASSEARGGVDEQYF	TGTGCCAGCAGTGAAGCGCGAGGGGGCGTCGACGAGCAGTACTTC
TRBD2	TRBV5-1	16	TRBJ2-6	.	CASSGGRGTGANVLTF	TGCGCCAGCTCGGGGGGAAGGGGTACTGGGGCCAACGTCCTGACTTTC
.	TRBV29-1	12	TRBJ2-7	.	CSVTGSSYEQYF	TGCAGCGTGACGGGAAGCTCCTACGAGCAGTACTTC
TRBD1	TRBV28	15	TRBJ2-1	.	CASSLSGQVYNEQFF	TGTGCCAGCAGTTTATCCGGACAGGTATACAATGAGCAGTTCTTC
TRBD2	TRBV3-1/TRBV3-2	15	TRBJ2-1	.	CASSRPSGAYNEQFF	TGTGCCAGCAGCCGACCTAGCGGAGCCTACAATGAGCAGTTCTTC
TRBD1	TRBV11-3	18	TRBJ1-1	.	CASSPAGQGRQLGTEAFF	TGTGCCAGCAGCCCTGCCGGACAGGGGCGCCAGTTGGGGACTGAAGCTTTCTTT
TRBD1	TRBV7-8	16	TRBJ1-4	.	CASSLQGAATNEKLFF	TGTGCCAGCAGCTTACAGGGGGCGGCAACTAATGAAAAACTGTTTTTT
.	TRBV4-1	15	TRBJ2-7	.	CASSPDRPGKYEQYF	TGCGCCAGCAGCCCCGATCGCCCGGGGAAGTACGAGCAGTACTTC
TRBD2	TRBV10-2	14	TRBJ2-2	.	CASKTTSGSGELFF	TGCGCCAGCAAGACGACTAGCGGGAGCGGGGAGCTGTTTTTT
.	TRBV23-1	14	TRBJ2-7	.	CASRGGAAVGEQYF	TGCGCCAGCAGGGGGGGTGCGGCAGTCGGCGAGCAGTACTTC